What follows are 10 T cell receptor beta chains derived from one specimen sequenced in a study of blood T cell repertoires in COVID-19. TCRdb's table, derived via immunoSEQ multiplex PCR, lists solely in-frame clones and lacks some. The table lists about 120,000 clones, around 80% of them singletons, with 1.9% in the top ten. Sequenced input: peripheral blood. These TCRs come from a man between 65 and 79 years old with acute or convalescent COVID-19.

V gene TRBV7-9 combines with J gene TRBJ2-1; 8 nucleotides agree with TRBD1. The V gene end was trimmed by 7 bases and the J gene end by 8 bases; junction bases not matched to a gene: 10. CDR3 length: 14 amino acids. Germline V gives CDR1 SEHNR, CDR2 FQNEAQ (reference sequence). In DNA, the CDR3 is TGTGCCAGCAATCCTGGACAGGGATGGTATGAGCAGTTCTTC. Its protein product is CASNPGQGWYEQFF.

The chain uses TRBV12-3 or TRBV12-4 and TRBJ2-7; D may be TRBD1 (5 bases). This CDR3 is 12 amino acids long. Trimming stripped 8 bases from V and 0 bases from J, with 8 bases between. CDR3 residues: CASGRGSYEQYF. Written as DNA, the CDR3 is TGTGCCAGCGGTAGGGGCTCCTACGAGCAGTACTTC.

The rearrangement joins TRBV7-8 to TRBJ2-7; TRBD1 might be the D (6 bases). CDR3 length: 15 amino acids. Trimming took off 1 base at V and 1 base at J, with 11 bases between the two ends. Germline V gene sequence: CDR1 SGHVS, CDR2 FQNEAQ. The CDR3 DNA sequence: TGTGCCAGCAGCTTAGAGACCACAGGGTCCTACGAGCAGTACTTC. The encoded protein is CASSLETTGSYEQYF. Supplemented by reference TRBV7-8 and TRBJ2-7, the full variable domain reads GAGVSQSPRYKVAKRGQDVALRCDPISGHVSLFWYQQALGQGPEFLTYFQNEAQLDKSGLPSDRFFAERPEGSVSTLKIQRTQQEDSAVYLCASSLETTGSYEQYFGPGTRLTVT.

The chain has TRBV2 and TRBJ2-2, with 7 bases identical to TRBD2. The germline CDR1 and CDR2 sequences are SNHLY and FYNNEI. The CDR3 has 15 amino acids. Trimming at V came to 6 bases and at J to 0 bases, leaving 4 bases not matched to a gene. Here the CDR3 DNA reads TGTGCCAGCAGCTGGGGGGGGTCGAACACCGGGGAGCTGTTTTTT. Its translation: CASSWGGSNTGELFF. Full variable domain (rest looked up from reference TRBV2 and TRBJ2-2): EPEVTQTPSHQVTQMGQEVILRCVPISNHLYFYWYRQILGQKVEFLVSFYNNEISEKSEIFDDQFSVERPDGSNFTLKIRSTKLEDSAMYFCASSWGGSNTGELFFGEGSRLTVL.

This clone showed up just a few times. The chain is built from TRBV25-1 and TRBJ1-2; tentative D call: TRBD1 (6 bases). The germline V gene encodes CDR1 MGHDK and CDR2 SYGVNS. The CDR3 is 18 amino acids. Trimming took off 4 bases at V and 4 bases at J, with 25 bases between the two ends. The CDR3 nucleotides are TGTGCCAGCAGTGCCCAGACAGGCCAGGGTGTTTTTGTCTATGGCTACACCTTC. Its translation: CASSAQTGQGVFVYGYTF.

In DNA, the CDR3 is TGTGCCAGCACTGAGGGATCGGTCACTTGCACCGGGGAGCTGTTTTTT. It translates to CASTEGSVTCTGELFF. V usage is TRBV21-1 and J usage is TRBJ2-2; the table assigns TRBD2, which was not confirmed against the DNA. TRBV21-1 is flagged as a pseudogene. This CDR3 is 16 amino acids long.

The chain is built from TRBV4-1 and TRBJ1-3; 7 bases fit TRBD1. The CDR3 consists of 17 residues. The germline CDR1 and CDR2 sequences are MGHRA and YSYEKL. V trimming: 4 bases; J trimming: 0 bases; junction bases outside the gene matches: 9. The CDR3 DNA is TGCGCCAGCAGCCTCGGACAGGCCTACCGCTCTGGAAACACCATATATTTT. Encoded protein: CASSLGQAYRSGNTIYF.

The genes are TRBV25-1 and TRBJ2-6, with D maybe TRBD1 (5 bases). This CDR3 region has 14 residues. V lost 6 bases and J lost 4, with 10 bases in between. Germline CDR1 MGHDK, CDR2 SYGVNS. CDR3 in amino acids: CASSRAGGANVLTF. Written as DNA, the CDR3 is TGTGCCAGCAGCAGGGCTGGAGGGGCCAACGTCCTGACTTTC.

The chain couples TRBV7-9 to TRBJ1-1; D gene unclear. This CDR3 spans 15 amino acids. The germline gives CDR1 SEHNR, CDR2 FQNEAQ (reference sequence). V was shortened by 6 bases and J by 2 bases, with 16 bases between the two germline ends. The CDR3, as DNA: TGTGCCAGCAGTCCTGTCGGGAAGCCTAACACTGAAGCTTTCTTT. This gives the protein CASSPVGKPNTEAFF.

CDR3 amino acids: CAISESGGQLGYTF. The CDR3 bases are TGTGCCATCAGTGAGTCGGGTGGGCAGCTGGGCTACACCTTC. The rearrangement links TRBV10-3 to TRBJ1-2; D uncertain. Trimming stripped 0 bases from V and 8 bases from J, with 13 bases between. The CDR3 spans 14 residues. Germline-derived CDR1 and CDR2 are ENHRY and SYGVKD.